A single sample is the source of the 3 T cell receptor beta chains below, sequenced in a study of T cells in Graves' hyperthyroidism and ophthalmopathy. TCR beta CDR3 regions were amplified from RNA. Researchers ran a first-round RT-PCR on the TCR CDR3 using the HTBI primer set. Each CDR3 protein is one row after TCRdb ran MiXCR on the multiplex PCR reads. The sample shows some 510,000 distinct CDR3 sequences, roughly 20% of them seen only once. Sequenced material: blood. Receptors originate from a man between 18 and 35 years old with Graves' hyperthyroidism.

The chain is built from TRBV28 and TRBJ1-5; D possibly corresponds to TRBD1 (5 bases). Trimming stripped 4 bases from V and 4 bases from J, with 14 bases between. The germline CDR1 and CDR2 sequences are MDHEN and SYDVKM. The CDR3 runs to 15 residues. The CDR3 nucleotides read TGTGCCAGCAGTTCGGGACGGGCGGTGAATCAGCCCCAGCATTTT. Residues: CASSSGRAVNQPQHF.

The chain couples TRBV29-1 to TRBJ2-7; tentative D call: TRBD2 (5 bases). In germline, CDR1 is SQVTM, CDR2 ANQGSEA. The CDR3 loop spans 14 amino acids. The germline V and J ends were trimmed by 5 bases and 9 bases, with 23 bases remaining between them. CDR3 in amino acids: CSVRVRTSYEGQYF. The CDR3 DNA sequence: TGCAGCGTTAGGGTACGGACCAGCTACGAGGGGCAGTACTTC.

The CDR3 DNA reads TGTGCCAGCAAGAAGGGTATCGGGGCCAACGTCCTGACTTTC. Translating it yields CASKKGIGANVLTF. This sequence joins TRBV6-1 and TRBJ2-6; D gene uncertain. This CDR3 region has 14 residues. Per germline, CDR1 MNHNS and CDR2 SASEGT. V was cut by 7 bases and J by 4 bases, with 11 bases left in between.